This T cell receptor beta chain was sequenced during a study of control samples from healthy donors and cancer patients. The CDR3 has 16 amino acids. V shed 5 bases and J 1 base; nucleotides not matched to a gene: 9. The V gene's germline CDR1 is SGHNT and CDR2 YYREEE (reference sequence). The repertoire was sequenced with immunoSEQ multiplex PCR; TCRdb's copy has only in-frame clones and lacks some. The data hold roughly 120,000 clones, with roughly 93% observed a single time. The sample comprised blood. The chain recombines TRBV5-4 with TRBJ1-2; 9 bases are a match to TRBD1. The receptor comes from a man aged 25 to 45 in good health. CDR3 sequence: CASSHKGQGFNYGYTF. The CDR3 DNA reads as TGTGCCAGCAGTCACAAGGGACAGGGTTTTAACTATGGCTACACCTTC.